Shown below are 6 T cell receptor beta chains from a single sample sequenced in a study of T-cell reconstitution after alpha-beta-depleted transplantation in children. Unique molecular identifiers featured in how the TCRbeta library was prepared. Each CDR3 protein is one row after TCRdb ran MiXCR on the PCR reads. The sample includes approximately 230,000 distinct CDR3 sequences, roughly 23% of them seen just once. Here the sequenced sample was PBMCs, taken before TCRalphabeta/CD19-depleted stem cell transplant. These TCRs come from a girl aged 2-10 years with Fanconi anemia, due to receive a stem cell transplant.

This clonotype came up many times. This chain connects TRBV29-1 to TRBJ1-2, with D unclear. The CDR3 totals 12 residues. The V and J ends lost 0 bases and 2 bases respectively, with 4 bases between them. From germline, CDR1 is SQVTM and CDR2 ANQGSEA. The CDR3 DNA is TGCAGCGTTGAAGATTGGAACTATGGCTACACCTTC. It is translated as CSVEDWNYGYTF.

This clonotype was observed many times. This rearrangement joins TRBV7-2 to TRBJ2-1; no reliable D call. Germline CDR1 SGHTA, CDR2 FQGNSA. The CDR3 contains 14 residues. V was clipped by 5 bases and J by 5 bases, with 13 bases between them. CDR3 sequence: CASSRTSLDNEQFF. CDR3 in DNA: TGTGCCAGCAGCAGGACCTCCCTGGACAATGAGCAGTTCTTC. Complete variable domain (other parts from reference TRBV7-2 and TRBJ2-1): GAGVSQSPSNKVTEKGKDVELRCDPISGHTALYWYRQSLGQGLEFLIYFQGNSAPDKSGLPSDRFSAERTGGSVSTLTIQRTQQEDSAVYLCASSRTSLDNEQFFGPGTRLTVL.

This clonotype has a handful of counts. The chain recombines TRBV6-5 with TRBJ2-5; 9 positions match TRBD2. The CDR3 has 18 amino acids. The junction had 12 bases not matched to a gene; V was cut back by 0 bases and J by 4 bases. Looked up from germline, CDR1 is MNHEY and CDR2 is SVGAGI. DNA of the CDR3: TGTGCCAGCAGTTACTCGACACTAGCGGGCAAAGAAGGAGAGACCCAGTACTTC. Translating gives CASSYSTLAGKEGETQYF.

This clonotype has a count of ten or more. The chain has TRBV15 and TRBJ2-7, with TRBD2 matching 9 bases. Germline CDR1 LNHNV, CDR2 YYDKDF (reference sequence). The V segment lost 3 bases and the J segment 1 base; nucleotides outside the gene matches: 7. The CDR3 totals 16 residues. In DNA form, the CDR3 reads TGTGCCACCAGCAGTGCCGCGGGAGGGCCTTCCTACGAGCAGTACTTC. As protein: CATSSAAGGPSYEQYF.

The chain is built from TRBV29-1 and TRBJ2-5; a possible D gene is TRBD1 (5 bases). V was clipped by 2 bases and J by 3 bases, with 7 bases between them. CDR1 and CDR2 (germline): SQVTM, ANQGSEA. There are 12 residues in the CDR3. CDR3 protein: CSVESREETQYF. The CDR3 DNA sequence: TGCAGCGTTGAAAGCAGGGAAGAGACCCAGTACTTC.

This clonotype was counted many times. The J gene is TRBJ2-1, the V gene TRBV4-1; no clear D gene. This CDR3 has 16 residues. Trimming left V 0 bases short and J 0 bases short, with 9 bases between. The germline V gene has CDR1 MGHRA and CDR2 YSYEKL. The CDR3 DNA is TGCGCCAGCAGCCAAGATCCCGTCAGCTCCTACAATGAGCAGTTCTTC. Its protein product is CASSQDPVSSYNEQFF.